These 5 T cell receptor beta chains share one sample of origin, sequenced in a study of T cell repertoires and HLA-DP antigens. What these receptors recognize is not known. Measured with immunoSEQ multiplex PCR; TCRdb has only the in-frame clones, and not every one. The table shows some 110,000 clones, with approximately 92% occurring only once. The sequenced sample was CD4+ T cells from PBMCs. These receptors originate from a woman aged 18-29 years in good health and CMV-seronegative.

The chain combines TRBV2 with TRBJ2-2; possibly TRBD1 for D (6 bases). V was shortened by 6 bases and J by 7 bases, with 12 bases between the two germline ends. Germline assignment: CDR1 SNHLY and CDR2 FYNNEI. The CDR3 loop spans 13 amino acids. As DNA, the CDR3 is TGTGCCAGCAGGACACAGGGACACGGGGAGCTGTTTTTT. This sequence encodes CASRTQGHGELFF.

The chain couples TRBV4-3 to TRBJ1-4; D call uncertain. This CDR3 has 13 residues. Per germline, CDR1 LGHNA and CDR2 YSLEER. Trimming stripped 4 bases from V and 8 bases from J, with 11 bases between. The CDR3 DNA reads TGCGCCAGCAGCCCGGGGAGGGAAGAAAAACTGTTTTTT. It encodes CASSPGREEKLFF.

The rearrangement links TRBV25-1 to TRBJ1-1; 10 bases fit TRBD1. This CDR3 is built from 15 residues. Germline assignment: CDR1 MGHDK and CDR2 SYGVNS. The V gene end was trimmed by 3 bases and the J gene end by 4 bases; junction bases not matched to a gene: 5. CDR3: CASSDDRGRSTEAFF. As DNA, the CDR3 is TGTGCCAGCAGTGACGACAGGGGGCGGAGCACTGAAGCTTTCTTT.

The rearrangement links TRBV6-5 to TRBJ2-7, with TRBD1 as a possible D gene (6 bases). Per the germline V gene, CDR1 is MNHEY and CDR2 is SVGAGI. This CDR3 has 15 amino acids. Trimming pared 3 bases from V and 5 bases from J, leaving 17 bases between. The CDR3 reads CASSYLRQGNHEQYF. CDR3 DNA sequence: TGTGCCAGCAGTTATCTACGGCAGGGGAACCACGAGCAGTACTTC.

The chain joins TRBV11-1 to TRBJ1-1; D not certain. Trimming removed 0 bases at V and 6 bases at J, with 8 bases between. Germline assignment: CDR1 SGHAT and CDR2 FQDESV (reference sequence). This CDR3 has 13 residues. In nucleotides, the CDR3 is TGTGCCAGCAGCTTAGCGGGGAGGGCTGAAGCTTTCTTT. Its protein is CASSLAGRAEAFF.